This T cell receptor beta chain stems from a study of blood T cell repertoires in COVID-19. Overall study context: Acute and convalescent COVID-19 samples came from the United States, Italy and Spain. T cells, B-cell-depleted T cells, or PBMCs provided the cDNA or gDNA that served as material.

Original methodology: The authors estimated nucleated cell counts from reference gene primer amplification. Produced via immunoSEQ multiplex PCR; TCRdb's table is partial and in-frame only. V and J calls and clone size are copied from that table; D and trimming were computed from the DNA. This table has about 170,000 clones, approximately 92% appearing once. Germline values: CDR1 GTSNPN, CDR2 SVGIG (reference sequence). V lost 1 base and J lost 3, with 9 bases in between. There are 13 residues in the CDR3. The chain recombines TRBV30 with TRBJ1-1; perhaps TRBD1 as D (5 bases). What was sequenced was peripheral blood. The clonotype comes from a woman in her fifties or sixties with acute or convalescent COVID-19. DNA of the CDR3: TGTGCCTGGAGTGAATCGGGGGACACTGAAGCTTTCTTT. Translation: CAWSESGDTEAFF.